This is a list of T cell receptor beta chains from one sample in a study of blood T cell repertoires in COVID-19. The assay was immunoSEQ multiplex PCR, and TCRdb's table has in-frame clones only and misses some. The sample holds about 360,000 clones; approximately 89% are singletons and the top ten take roughly 2%. The specimen sequenced was PBMCs or T cells enriched from blood (not recorded which). The receptors stem from a man in his forties in a cohort exposed to, infected with or recovered from COVID-19 (not recorded which). Each CDR3 is given with its conserved first and last residue. The D gene is left open where the match is weak. The size entry is marked missing in some rows and otherwise reads once, few, many or a size class.

d_gene: .
v_gene: TRBV11-2
j_gene: TRBJ2-7
abundance: .
CDR3nt: TGTGCCAGCAGCTTAAACCGGGGGGCCAGGGCGAGCTCCTACGAGCAGTACTTC
CDR3aa: CASSLNRGARASSYEQYF

d_gene: .
v_gene: TRBV11-2
j_gene: TRBJ2-3
abundance: few
CDR3nt: TGTGCCAGCAGCTTCCGACAGACCACAGATACGCAGTATTTT
CDR3aa: CASSFRQTTDTQYF

d_gene: .
v_gene: TRBV19
j_gene: TRBJ1-1
abundance: few
CDR3nt: TGTGCCAGTAGTTCCCCGACAGATATGAACACTGAAGCTTTCTTT
CDR3aa: CASSSPTDMNTEAFF

d_gene: .
v_gene: TRBV11-2
j_gene: TRBJ2-7
abundance: .
CDR3nt: TGTGCCAGCAGCCCGGGACTGGGAAGGGGCGAGCAGTACTTC
CDR3aa: CASSPGLGRGEQYF

d_gene: .
v_gene: TRBV7-6
j_gene: TRBJ2-7
abundance: .
CDR3nt: TGTGCCAGCAGCTCGCGCCTTTCCTACGAGCAGTACTTC
CDR3aa: CASSSRLSYEQYF

d_gene: .
v_gene: TRBV6-5
j_gene: TRBJ1-1
abundance: .
CDR3nt: TGTGCCAGCACTCCAAGGGGGAACACTGAAGCTTTCTTT
CDR3aa: CASTPRGNTEAFF

d_gene: TRBD2
v_gene: TRBV7-3
j_gene: TRBJ2-2
abundance: .
CDR3nt: TGTGCCAGCCGCCTAGCGGGAGATACCGGGGAGCTGTTTTTT
CDR3aa: CASRLAGDTGELFF

d_gene: .
v_gene: TRBV5-6
j_gene: TRBJ2-7
abundance: once
CDR3nt: TGTGCCAGCAGCTTGCTCGGCTACGAGCAGTACTTC
CDR3aa: CASSLLGYEQYF

d_gene: .
v_gene: TRBV5-4
j_gene: TRBJ1-6
abundance: .
CDR3nt: TGTGCCAGCAGCTTGGCCGGCGGGGGTAATAATTCACCCCTCCACTTT
CDR3aa: CASSLAGGGNNSPLHF

d_gene: TRBD1
v_gene: TRBV30
j_gene: TRBJ2-7
abundance: .
CDR3nt: TGTGCCTGGAGTCTCAGGGGACAGGCTTACGAGCAGTACTTC
CDR3aa: CAWSLRGQAYEQYF

d_gene: TRBD1
v_gene: TRBV28
j_gene: TRBJ2-3
abundance: .
CDR3nt: TGTGCCAGCAGTTCTCAGGGGGCGCAGACAGATACGCAGTATTTT
CDR3aa: CASSSQGAQTDTQYF

d_gene: TRBD1
v_gene: TRBV5-1
j_gene: TRBJ1-4
abundance: few
CDR3nt: TGCGCCAGCAGCGGGGACAGATCGAATGAAAAACTGTTTTTT
CDR3aa: CASSGDRSNEKLFF

d_gene: .
v_gene: TRBV6-1
j_gene: TRBJ1-4
abundance: .
CDR3nt: TGTGCCAGCAGTGAAGCGGTCACAGGGAGGGGGGAAAAACTGTTTTTT
CDR3aa: CASSEAVTGRGEKLFF

d_gene: TRBD1
v_gene: TRBV29-1
j_gene: TRBJ1-2
abundance: .
CDR3nt: TGCAGCGTTGGGGGATTGACAGGGAAGAACTATGGCTACACCTTC
CDR3aa: CSVGGLTGKNYGYTF

d_gene: .
v_gene: TRBV6-5
j_gene: TRBJ2-1
abundance: .
CDR3nt: TGTGCCAGCAGGTCAGGGGATAGCAATGAGCAGTTCTTC
CDR3aa: CASRSGDSNEQFF

d_gene: TRBD1
v_gene: TRBV10-3
j_gene: TRBJ2-1
abundance: .
CDR3nt: TGTGCCATCAGTGCCGGACGGACAGGGAAGTCCGGTGAGCAGTTCTTC
CDR3aa: CAISAGRTGKSGEQFF